A single sample is the source of the 9 T cell receptor beta chains below, sequenced in a study of T-cell memory formation after mild COVID-19. Via MiXCR, TCRdb re-called the 5' RACE reads, giving one row per CDR3 protein. The sample records some 300,000 distinct CDR3 sequences, roughly a fifth being singletons. The sample taken for sequencing was PBMCs or a T cell subset sorted from them (not recorded which). Every receptor here comes from a young man who had mild COVID-19 (a few samples of this study predate the infection). Cell type and time point are not known.

This clonotype showed up just a few times. The chain is built from TRBV23-1 and TRBJ2-1; 12 positions match TRBD2. TRBV23-1 is filed as an ORF, its function uncertain. The CDR3 runs 15 residues. Trimming took 4 bases from V and 5 from J; bases not matched to a gene: 3. The CDR3 nucleotides are TGCGCCAGCAGTCTCTCTAGCGGGGGGGACAATGAGCAGTTCTTC. It yields the protein CASSLSSGGDNEQFF.

This clonotype was seen only a few times. The chain recombines TRBV4-1 with TRBJ1-2; 7 positions agree with TRBD1. V gave up 5 bases and J gave up 1 base; unmatched junction bases: 7. CDR3 length: 15 amino acids. Germline CDR1 is MGHRA and CDR2 is YSYEKL. The CDR3 DNA sequence: TGCGCCAGCAGCAGGGGGCAGGGAGGTAACTATGGCTACACCTTC. Translated: CASSRGQGGNYGYTF.

This clonotype was seen a few times. This CDR3 is CASSVGRDVTF. DNA of the CDR3: TGTGCCAGCAGCGTAGGCAGGGACGTCACCTTC. The chain couples TRBV7-9 to TRBJ1-2, with D perhaps matching TRBD1 (5 bases). Germline values: CDR1 SEHNR, CDR2 FQNEAQ (reference sequence). V lost 5 bases, J lost 13 bases, and 14 bases lay in between. This CDR3 comprises 11 residues.

The CDR3 reads CASSPVAEGYTF. DNA of the CDR3: TGTGCCAGCAGCCCCGTCGCGGAAGGCTACACCTTC. This chain connects TRBV5-4 to TRBJ1-2; D unclear. The V end was cut by 4 bases, the J end by 8 bases, with 12 bases between. In germline, CDR1 is SGHNT, CDR2 YYREEE (reference sequence). The CDR3 has 12 amino acids.

The sample holds a few counts of this clonotype. J is TRBJ2-5 and V is TRBV5-1, with a possible D match to TRBD2 (5 bases). The V gene lost 4 bases and the J gene lost 2 bases, with 15 bases spanning the gap. The CDR3 is made up of 15 amino acids. Germline CDR1 reads SGHRS; CDR2 reads YFSETQ. CDR3 region: CASSMGTGEQETQYF. CDR3 coding DNA: TGCGCCAGCAGCATGGGTACCGGGGAGCAAGAGACCCAGTACTTC.

This clonotype was found many times. The CDR3 here is CASSRTGPTNSPLHF. The CDR3 DNA reads TGTGCCAGCAGCAGAACCGGACCGACCAATTCACCCCTCCACTTT. The V and J genes are TRBV28 and TRBJ1-6; no clear D. The CDR3 sequence is 15 residues long. V dropped 6 bases and J dropped 7 bases, with 16 bases sitting between them. The germline CDR1 and CDR2 sequences are MDHEN and SYDVKM. Full variable domain (remainder filled in from reference TRBV28 and TRBJ1-6): DVKVTQSSRYLVKRTGEKVFLECVQDMDHENMFWYRQDPGLGLRLIYFSYDVKMKEKGDIPEGYSVSREKKERFSLILESASTNQTSMYLCASSRTGPTNSPLHFGNGTRLTVT.

This clonotype occurred a few times. The rearrangement joins TRBV21-1 to TRBJ2-2; the D call in the table, TRBD1, was not verified against the DNA. TRBV21-1 has pseudogene status. CDR3 length: 14 amino acids. CDR3: CAGGGTGDTGELFF. DNA for the CDR3: TGTGCCGGCGGCGGGACAGGGGACACCGGGGAGCTGTTTTTT.

This sequence joins TRBV5-1 and TRBJ2-1; D possibly corresponds to TRBD1 (5 bases). Germline V gene sequence: CDR1 SGHRS, CDR2 YFSETQ. The CDR3 extends over 19 amino acids. Trimming shortened V by 0 bases and J by 2 bases, and 21 bases separated the two germline ends. In DNA, the CDR3 is TGCGCCAGCAGCTTGGCCAGTCCCCTGGGGCCTGACCCCTACAATGAGCAGTTCTTC. Encoded protein: CASSLASPLGPDPYNEQFF.

J is TRBJ1-5 and V is TRBV7-2; the match to TRBD1 covers 7 bases. Looked up from germline, CDR1 is SGHTA and CDR2 is FQGNSA. The CDR3 runs 13 residues. The ends lost 5 bases at V and 6 bases at J; junction bases unmatched: 4. The CDR3 loop reads CASSLDRAQPQHF. The CDR3 DNA is TGTGCCAGCAGCCTTGACAGGGCTCAGCCCCAGCATTTT.